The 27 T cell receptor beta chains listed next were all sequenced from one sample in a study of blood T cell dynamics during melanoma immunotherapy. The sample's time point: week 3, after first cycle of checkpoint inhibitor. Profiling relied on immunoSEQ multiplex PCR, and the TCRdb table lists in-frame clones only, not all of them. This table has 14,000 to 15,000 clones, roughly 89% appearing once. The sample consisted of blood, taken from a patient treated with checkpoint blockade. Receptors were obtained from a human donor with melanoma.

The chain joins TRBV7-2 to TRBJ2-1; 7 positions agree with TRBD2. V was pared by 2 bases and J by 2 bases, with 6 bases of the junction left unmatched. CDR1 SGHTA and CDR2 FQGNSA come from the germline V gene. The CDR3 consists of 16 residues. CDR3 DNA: TGTGCCAGCAGCTTAATAGCGGGCCCCCCCTACAATGAGCAGTTCTTC. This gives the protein CASSLIAGPPYNEQFF.

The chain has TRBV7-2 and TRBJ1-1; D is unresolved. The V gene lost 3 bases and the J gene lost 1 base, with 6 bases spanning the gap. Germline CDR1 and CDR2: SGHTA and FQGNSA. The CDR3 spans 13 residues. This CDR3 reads CASSFRGNTEAFF. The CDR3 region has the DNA TGTGCCAGCAGCTTCCGGGGGAACACTGAAGCTTTCTTT.

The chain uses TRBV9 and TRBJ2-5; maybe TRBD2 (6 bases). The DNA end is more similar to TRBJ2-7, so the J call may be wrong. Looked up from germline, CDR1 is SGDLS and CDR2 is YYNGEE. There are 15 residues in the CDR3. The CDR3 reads CASSPRLGGDYEQYF. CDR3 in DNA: TGTGCCAGCAGCCCACGACTAGGAGGGGACTACGAGCAGTACTTC.

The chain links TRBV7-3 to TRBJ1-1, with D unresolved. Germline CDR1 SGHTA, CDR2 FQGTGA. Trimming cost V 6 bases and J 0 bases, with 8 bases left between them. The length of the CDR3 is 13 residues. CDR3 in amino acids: CASSKNMNTEAFF. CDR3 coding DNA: TGTGCCAGCAGTAAAAATATGAACACTGAAGCTTTCTTT. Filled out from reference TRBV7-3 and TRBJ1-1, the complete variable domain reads GAGVSQTPSNKVTEKGKYVELRCDPISGHTALYWYRQSLGQGPEFLIYFQGTGAADDSGLPNDRFFAVRPEGSVSTLKIQRTERGDSAVYLCASSKNMNTEAFFGQGTRLTVV.

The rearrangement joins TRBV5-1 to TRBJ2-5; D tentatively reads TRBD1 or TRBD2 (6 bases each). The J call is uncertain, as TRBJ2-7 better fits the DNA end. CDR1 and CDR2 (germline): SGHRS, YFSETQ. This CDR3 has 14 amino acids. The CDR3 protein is CASSLGGLEDEQYF. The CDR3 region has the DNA TGCGCCAGCAGCTTAGGGGGGCTCGAGGACGAGCAGTACTTC.

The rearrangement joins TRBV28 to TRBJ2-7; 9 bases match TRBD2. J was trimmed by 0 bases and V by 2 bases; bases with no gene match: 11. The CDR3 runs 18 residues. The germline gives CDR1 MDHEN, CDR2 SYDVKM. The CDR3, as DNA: TGTGCCAGCAGTTTAACGACGTTGGCTAGCGGGGTCTCCTACGAGCAGTACTTC. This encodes CASSLTTLASGVSYEQYF.

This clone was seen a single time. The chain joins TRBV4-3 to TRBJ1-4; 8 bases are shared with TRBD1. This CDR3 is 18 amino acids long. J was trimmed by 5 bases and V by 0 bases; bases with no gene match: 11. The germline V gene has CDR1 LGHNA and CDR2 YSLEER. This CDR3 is CASSQDLWIDRGNEKLFF. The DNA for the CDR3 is TGCGCCAGCAGCCAAGATCTTTGGATCGACAGGGGAAATGAAAAACTGTTTTTT.

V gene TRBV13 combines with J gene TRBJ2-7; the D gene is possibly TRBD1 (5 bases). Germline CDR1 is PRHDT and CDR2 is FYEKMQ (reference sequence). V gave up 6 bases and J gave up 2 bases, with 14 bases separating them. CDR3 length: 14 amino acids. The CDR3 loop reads CASRRQGQTYEQYF. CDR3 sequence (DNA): TGTGCCAGCAGGCGGCAGGGCCAAACCTACGAGCAGTACTTC. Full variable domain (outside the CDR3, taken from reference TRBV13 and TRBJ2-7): AAGVIQSPRHLIKEKRETATLKCYPIPRHDTVYWYQQGPGQDPQFLISFYEKMQSDKGSIPDRFSAQQFSDYHSELNMSSLELGDSALYFCASRRQGQTYEQYFGPGTRLTVT.

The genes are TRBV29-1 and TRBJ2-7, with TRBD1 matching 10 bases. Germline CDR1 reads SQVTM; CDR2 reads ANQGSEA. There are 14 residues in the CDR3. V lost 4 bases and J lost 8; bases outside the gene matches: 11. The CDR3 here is CSVVTGTGDVKQYF. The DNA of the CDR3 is TGCAGCGTTGTTACCGGGACAGGGGATGTTAAGCAGTACTTC.

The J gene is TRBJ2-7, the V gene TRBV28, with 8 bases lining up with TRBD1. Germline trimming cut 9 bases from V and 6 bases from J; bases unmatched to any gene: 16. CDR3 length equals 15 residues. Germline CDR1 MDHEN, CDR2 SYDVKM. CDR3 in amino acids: CASQPSWQGASEQYF. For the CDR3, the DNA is TGTGCCAGTCAGCCCTCGTGGCAGGGGGCCTCCGAGCAGTACTTC.

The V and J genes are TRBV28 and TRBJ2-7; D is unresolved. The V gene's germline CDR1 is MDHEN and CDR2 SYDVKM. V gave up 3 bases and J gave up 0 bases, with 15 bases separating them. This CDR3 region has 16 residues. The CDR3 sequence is CASSFPLDWYSYEQYF. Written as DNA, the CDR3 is TGTGCCAGCAGTTTCCCTCTCGACTGGTACTCCTACGAGCAGTACTTC.

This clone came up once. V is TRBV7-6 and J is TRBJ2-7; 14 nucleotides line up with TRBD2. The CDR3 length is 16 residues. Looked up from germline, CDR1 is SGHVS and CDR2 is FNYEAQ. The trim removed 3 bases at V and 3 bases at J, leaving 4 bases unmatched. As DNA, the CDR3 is TGTGCCAGCAGCTTGGGGACTAGCGGGAGAGTCTACGAGCAGTACTTC. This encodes CASSLGTSGRVYEQYF.

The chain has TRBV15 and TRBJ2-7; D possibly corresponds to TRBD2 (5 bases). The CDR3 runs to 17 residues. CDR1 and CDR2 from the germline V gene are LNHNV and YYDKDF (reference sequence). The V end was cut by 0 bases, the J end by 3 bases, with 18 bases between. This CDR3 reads CATSRDRTTTFDYEQYF. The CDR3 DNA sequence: TGTGCCACCAGCAGAGATCGTACGACTACTTTCGACTACGAGCAGTACTTC.

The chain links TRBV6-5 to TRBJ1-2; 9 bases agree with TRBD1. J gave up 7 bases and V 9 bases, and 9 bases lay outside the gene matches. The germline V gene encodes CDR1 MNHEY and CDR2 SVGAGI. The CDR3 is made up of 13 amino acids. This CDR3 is CASLAGQGRGYTF. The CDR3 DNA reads TGTGCCAGTCTGGCGGGACAGGGACGTGGCTACACCTTC.

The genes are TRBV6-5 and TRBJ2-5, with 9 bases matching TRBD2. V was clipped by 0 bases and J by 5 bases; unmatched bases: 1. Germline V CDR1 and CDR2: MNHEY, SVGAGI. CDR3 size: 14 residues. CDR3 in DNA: TGTGCCAGCAGTTACTCCGGACTAGCGGAGACCCAGTACTTC. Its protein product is CASSYSGLAETQYF.

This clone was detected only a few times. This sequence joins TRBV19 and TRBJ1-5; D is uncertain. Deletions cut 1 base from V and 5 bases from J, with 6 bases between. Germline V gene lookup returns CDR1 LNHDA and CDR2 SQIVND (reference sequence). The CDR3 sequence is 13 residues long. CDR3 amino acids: CASSIVTHQPQHF. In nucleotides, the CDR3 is TGTGCCAGTAGTATAGTAACTCATCAGCCCCAGCATTTT.

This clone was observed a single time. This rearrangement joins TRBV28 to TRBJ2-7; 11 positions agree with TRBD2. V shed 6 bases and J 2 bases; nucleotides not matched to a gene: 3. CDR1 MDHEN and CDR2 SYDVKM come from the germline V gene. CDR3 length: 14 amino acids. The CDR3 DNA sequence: TGTGCCAGCAGCCTTAGCGGGAGGGCCTACGAGCAGTACTTC. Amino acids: CASSLSGRAYEQYF. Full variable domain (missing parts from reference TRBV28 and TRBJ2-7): DVKVTQSSRYLVKRTGEKVFLECVQDMDHENMFWYRQDPGLGLRLIYFSYDVKMKEKGDIPEGYSVSREKKERFSLILESASTNQTSMYLCASSLSGRAYEQYFGPGTRLTVT.

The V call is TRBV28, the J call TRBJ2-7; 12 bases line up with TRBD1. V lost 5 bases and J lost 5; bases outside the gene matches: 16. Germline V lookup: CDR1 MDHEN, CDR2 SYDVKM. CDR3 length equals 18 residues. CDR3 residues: CASSPSGTGGAGIHEQYF. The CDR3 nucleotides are TGTGCCAGCAGTCCCTCCGGGACAGGGGGCGCAGGGATCCACGAGCAGTACTTC.

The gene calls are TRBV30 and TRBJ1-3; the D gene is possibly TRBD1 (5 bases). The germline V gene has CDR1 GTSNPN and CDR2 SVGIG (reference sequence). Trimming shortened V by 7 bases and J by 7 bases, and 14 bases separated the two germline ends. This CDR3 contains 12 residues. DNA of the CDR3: TGTGCCTTCATCTACCCAGGGAACACCATATATTTT. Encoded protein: CAFIYPGNTIYF.

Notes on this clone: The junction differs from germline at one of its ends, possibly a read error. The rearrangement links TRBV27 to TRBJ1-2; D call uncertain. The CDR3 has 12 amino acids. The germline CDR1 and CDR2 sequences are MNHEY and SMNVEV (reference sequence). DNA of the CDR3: TGTGCCAGCAGTTTATCCGTCACGGTCGCAGGCTTC. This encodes CASSLSVTVAGF.

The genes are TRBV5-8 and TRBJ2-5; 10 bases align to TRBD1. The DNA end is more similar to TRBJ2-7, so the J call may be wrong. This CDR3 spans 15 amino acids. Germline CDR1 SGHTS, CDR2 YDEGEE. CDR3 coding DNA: TGTGCCAGCAACGAGTGGACAGGGGGCTCCTACGAGCAGTACTTC. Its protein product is CASNEWTGGSYEQYF.

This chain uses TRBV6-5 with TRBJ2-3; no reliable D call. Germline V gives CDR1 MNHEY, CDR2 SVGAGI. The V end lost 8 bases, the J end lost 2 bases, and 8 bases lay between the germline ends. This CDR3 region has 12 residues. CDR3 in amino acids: CASRQNTDTQYF. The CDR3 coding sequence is TGTGCCAGCCGGCAGAACACAGATACGCAGTATTTT.

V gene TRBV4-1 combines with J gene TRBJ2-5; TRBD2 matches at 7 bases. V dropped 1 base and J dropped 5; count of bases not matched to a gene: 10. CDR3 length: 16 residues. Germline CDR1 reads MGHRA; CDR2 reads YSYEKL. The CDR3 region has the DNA TGCGCCAGCAGCCAAGGACGGCGGGAGATTGGGGAGACCCAGTACTTC. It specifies CASSQGRREIGETQYF.

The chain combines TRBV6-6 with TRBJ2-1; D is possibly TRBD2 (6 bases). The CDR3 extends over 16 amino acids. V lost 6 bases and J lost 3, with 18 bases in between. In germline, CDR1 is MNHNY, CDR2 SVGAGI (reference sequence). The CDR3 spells CASRESRGGFYNEQFF. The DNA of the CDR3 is TGTGCCAGCAGGGAAAGTCGGGGAGGTTTCTACAATGAGCAGTTCTTC.

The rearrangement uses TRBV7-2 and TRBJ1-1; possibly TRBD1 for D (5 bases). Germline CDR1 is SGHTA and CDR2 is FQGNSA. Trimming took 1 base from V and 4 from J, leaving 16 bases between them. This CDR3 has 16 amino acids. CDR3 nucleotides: TGTGCCAGCAGCTTAGGTCCCGGGGCCCGCGGCACTGAAGCTTTCTTT. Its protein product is CASSLGPGARGTEAFF.

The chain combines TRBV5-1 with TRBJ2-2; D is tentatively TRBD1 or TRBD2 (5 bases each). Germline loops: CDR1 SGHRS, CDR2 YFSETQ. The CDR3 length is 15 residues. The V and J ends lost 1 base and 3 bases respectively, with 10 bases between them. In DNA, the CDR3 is TGCGCCAGCAGCTTGAGGGGACCGGACACCGGGGAGCTGTTTTTT. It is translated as CASSLRGPDTGELFF.

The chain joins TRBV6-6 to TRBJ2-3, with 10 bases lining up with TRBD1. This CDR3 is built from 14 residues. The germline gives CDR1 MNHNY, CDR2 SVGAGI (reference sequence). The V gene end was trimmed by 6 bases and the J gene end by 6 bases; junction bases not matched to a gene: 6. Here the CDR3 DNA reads TGTGCCAGCAGCAGCGGACAGGGGGGGGATACGCAGTATTTT. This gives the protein CASSSGQGGDTQYF.